What follows describes a single T cell receptor (beta chain). Its antigen is unknown. Patients with uncontrolled infections, other autoimmune diseases, pregnancy or lactation were excluded. This sample was included in a study of T cells in Graves' hyperthyroidism and ophthalmopathy. Findings of the study overall: Blood also contained most expanded thyroid clonotypes above 0.001. Separating ophthalmopathy from stable hyperthyroidism was achieved by a 13 V-J model.

TCR beta CDR3 regions were amplified from RNA. HTBI primers drove first-round RT-PCR of the TCR CDR3. TCRdb re-called the multiplex PCR reads with MiXCR, one entry per CDR3 protein. The sample holds 450,000 to 700,000 distinct CDR3 sequences, about half seen once. Trimming cost V 3 bases and J 0 bases, with 14 bases left between them. CDR1 and CDR2 from the germline V gene are DFQATT and SNEGSKA (reference sequence). This CDR3 is 15 amino acids long. Sample: peripheral blood or thyroid tissue (not recorded which). The V gene is TRBV20-1, the J gene TRBJ2-5; possibly TRBD2 for D (7 bases). This sequence was found in an adult woman with Graves' disease, either hyperthyroidism or ophthalmopathy (not recorded which). CDR3 loop: CSASEGGLYQETQYF. The CDR3 DNA follows: TGCAGTGCTAGTGAGGGGGGGCTTTACCAAGAGACCCAGTACTTC.